This is a list of T cell receptor beta chains from one sample in a study of identical twins. TCRdb itself ran the 5' RACE reads through MiXCR, one entry per CDR3 protein. The data contain more than 600,000 distinct CDR3 sequences, around a sixth of them singletons. The sample also formed part of further work on T cells expressing NK-cell markers.

Source material: PBMCs. The receptors stem from a woman aged 18-35 years in good health. Both conserved end residues are part of each CDR3. A D gene is named only where the DNA matches it firmly. Rows give clone size only sometimes, using once, few, many, or a class for an expanded clone.

v_call	cdr3_length	j_call	clone_size	d_call	cdr3_nt	cdr3_aa
TRBV12-3/TRBV12-4	15	TRBJ2-3	few	TRBD1	TGTGCCAGCAGGCTCGGGACAGCTAACACAGATACGCAGTATTTT	CASRLGTANTDTQYF
TRBV6-4	15	TRBJ2-1	many	TRBD2	TGTGCCAGCAGACCGGGGACTAGCGGGGGGAATGAGCAGTTCTTC	CASRPGTSGGNEQFF
TRBV4-1	14	TRBJ2-7	NA	NA	TGCGCCAGCAGCCAAGATCCCGGCGAATACGAGCAGTACTTC	CASSQDPGEYEQYF
TRBV5-1	13	TRBJ2-5	NA	NA	TGCGCCAGCAGCCCCCGGCTAGTAGAGACCCAGTACTTC	CASSPRLVETQYF
TRBV7-2	14	TRBJ2-7	many	NA	TGTGCCAGCAGCTTAGTTCCGGGTCCCTACGAGCAGTACTTC	CASSLVPGPYEQYF
TRBV12-3/TRBV12-4	16	TRBJ2-4	NA	TRBD2	TGTGCCAGCAGTTTGCGGCGGGAGGGGGGCAAAAACATTCAGTACTTC	CASSLRREGGKNIQYF
TRBV7-9	17	TRBJ2-7	NA	TRBD2	TGTGCCAGCAGCTCCTCCGGGACTACACCTATGTACTACGAGCAGTACTTC	CASSSSGTTPMYYEQYF
TRBV28	15	TRBJ2-1	NA	TRBD1	TGTGCCAGCAGTCGGACAGGCCGTGTATACAATGAGCAGTTCTTC	CASSRTGRVYNEQFF
TRBV20-1	14	TRBJ2-7	many	NA	TGCAGTGCTAGAGTCTTAACGGGAGTTAACGAGCAGTACTTC	CSARVLTGVNEQYF
TRBV4-3	15	TRBJ1-2	many	TRBD1	TGCGCCAGCAGCCAAGTAACCGGGACAGTAGGTGGCTACACCTTC	CASSQVTGTVGGYTF
TRBV23-1	15	TRBJ2-1	NA	TRBD2	TGCGCCAGCAGATACGGACTAGCGAAGGTCAATGAGCAGTTCTTC	CASRYGLAKVNEQFF
TRBV12-3/TRBV12-4	14	TRBJ1-4	NA	NA	TGTGCCAGCAGCCCCCAATTCACTAATGAAAAACTGTTTTTT	CASSPQFTNEKLFF
TRBV5-1	13	TRBJ2-7	NA	NA	TGCGCCTCCAGCCCGGACGGCCTCTGGGAGCAGTACTTC	CASSPDGLWEQYF
TRBV20-1	13	TRBJ2-1	NA	TRBD2	TGCAGTGCTCTACTAGCGGGGGGGCACTCGCAGTTCTTC	CSALLAGGHSQFF
TRBV7-9	12	TRBJ1-5	few	NA	TGTGCCACCGGGCCCGGAGATCAGCCCCAGCATTTT	CATGPGDQPQHF
TRBV5-1	12	TRBJ2-7	NA	NA	TGCGCCAGCAGCTATGACCTCTACGAGCAGTACTTC	CASSYDLYEQYF
TRBV7-2	15	TRBJ2-2	NA	NA	TGTGCCAGCACTCCAAAGGCTCGGGGCACCGGGGAGCTGTTTTTT	CASTPKARGTGELFF
TRBV7-2	13	TRBJ2-3	NA	NA	TGTGCCAGCAGCTTAGTCCAAACAGATACGCAGTATTTT	CASSLVQTDTQYF